The 26 T cell receptor beta chains listed next were all sequenced from one sample in a study of Graves' ophthalmopathy and Graves' hyperthyroidism. Amplifying from RNA transcripts, the study obtained TCR beta CDR3 regions. An initial RT-PCR round employing HTBI primers preceded a second-round multiplex PCR. TCRdb processed the multiplex PCR reads anew with MiXCR; each CDR3 protein has one entry. Here the sample spans about 200,000 distinct CDR3 sequences, over 25% being singletons. The sequenced material came from peripheral blood. All receptors come from a man between 45 and 60 years old with Graves' ophthalmopathy.

This clonotype was counted many times. The DNA for the CDR3 is TGTGCCAGCAGCACCCCGGGACTAGCGGGAGAGACCCAGTACTTC. Amino acid sequence: CASSTPGLAGETQYF. V is TRBV7-9 and J is TRBJ2-5; 12 bases are a match to TRBD2. Losses at the gene ends were 5 bases for V and 4 bases for J; bases not matched to a gene: 5. This CDR3 is 15 amino acids long. CDR1 is SEHNR, CDR2 FQNEAQ, per germline (reference sequence).

This clonotype was counted at least ten times. The genes are TRBV12-3 or TRBV12-4 and TRBJ2-5; D gene unclear. V lost 8 bases, J lost 5 bases, and 9 bases lay in between. CDR3 length: 11 residues. The CDR3 sequence: CASALSETQYF. In DNA form, the CDR3 reads TGTGCCAGCGCTTTGAGTGAGACCCAGTACTTC.

The rearrangement uses TRBV28 and TRBJ2-7, with D perhaps TRBD2 (6 bases). CDR3 length: 15 amino acids. Germline-derived CDR1 and CDR2 are MDHEN and SYDVKM. Trimming pared 5 bases from V and 5 bases from J, leaving 19 bases between. CDR3 sequence reads: CASSTSAGSSHEQYF. The CDR3 DNA reads TGTGCCAGCAGTACCTCGGCGGGGTCAAGCCACGAGCAGTACTTC.

This clonotype occurred many times. The chain combines TRBV19 with TRBJ2-5, with D uncertain. This CDR3 spans 12 amino acids. Germline CDR1 LNHDA, CDR2 SQIVND (reference sequence). V was pared by 0 bases and J by 4 bases, with 3 bases between. CDR3 DNA sequence: TGTGCCAGTAGTATAGATCGAGAGACCCAGTACTTC. It specifies CASSIDRETQYF.

This clonotype was recorded many times. The chain carries TRBV3-1 and TRBJ2-2; 8 nucleotides match TRBD2. This CDR3 comprises 14 residues. Per germline, CDR1 LGHDT and CDR2 YNNKEL (reference sequence). V lost 1 base and J lost 9; bases outside the gene matches: 4. CDR3 coding DNA: TGTGCCAGCAGCCAAGGGACTAGCCTTAGGGAGCTGTTTTTT. It specifies CASSQGTSLRELFF.

This clonotype was counted ten times or more. This sequence joins TRBV6-2 or TRBV6-3 and TRBJ2-2; a possible D gene is TRBD1 (6 bases). V lost 5 bases and J 2 bases, leaving 15 bases between the germline ends. Germline CDR1 MNHEY, CDR2 SVGEGT. The CDR3 sequence is 16 residues long. DNA of the CDR3: TGTGCCAGCAGTCCGACCGGGACAAGAAACACCGGGGAGCTGTTTTTT. As protein: CASSPTGTRNTGELFF.

This clonotype was seen many times. The chain combines TRBV7-8 with TRBJ2-6; D may correspond to TRBD1 or TRBD2 (5 bases each). The CDR3 is 18 amino acids. Per the germline V gene, CDR1 is SGHVS and CDR2 is FQNEAQ. Trimming left V 1 base short and J 0 bases short, with 13 bases between. The CDR3 loop is CASSLEWDPGSGANVLTF. Written as DNA, the CDR3 is TGTGCCAGCAGCTTAGAGTGGGACCCAGGCTCTGGGGCCAACGTCCTGACTTTC.

This clonotype came up many times. The gene calls are TRBV2 and TRBJ1-1, with 7 bases identical to TRBD1. The germline CDR1 and CDR2 sequences are SNHLY and FYNNEI. This CDR3 spans 14 amino acids. The ends lost 6 bases at V and 5 bases at J; junction bases unmatched: 9. The CDR3 DNA reads TGTGCCAGCAGGAGAGTCACAGGGGATACTGAAGCTTTCTTT. This gives the protein CASRRVTGDTEAFF.

This chain uses TRBV7-3 with TRBJ2-2; 8 nucleotides line up with TRBD2. This CDR3 has 15 residues. Germline values: CDR1 SGHTA, CDR2 FQGTGA. V trimming: 2 bases; J trimming: 4 bases; junction bases outside the gene matches: 3. CDR3 DNA: TGTGCCAGCAGCTTATTGGGGACTAGCACCGGGGAGCTGTTTTTT. Its protein product is CASSLLGTSTGELFF.

This sequence joins TRBV6-2 or TRBV6-3 and TRBJ2-5; D perhaps matches TRBD1 (6 bases). The CDR3 sequence is 14 residues long. Between the trimmed V and J ends, which lost 7 bases and 4 bases, there was a span of 16 bases. The germline gives CDR1 MNHEY, CDR2 SVGEGT. The CDR3 region is CASTRQVTRETQYF. In nucleotides, the CDR3 is TGTGCCAGCACAAGACAGGTGACGCGAGAGACCCAGTACTTC.

Concerning this clonotype itself: The CDR3 does not end in the conserved phenylalanine or tryptophan, so this is likely a read error. The chain carries TRBV28 and TRBJ2-7; the D is unclear. The germline gives CDR1 MDHEN, CDR2 SYDVKM. The V and J ends lost 5 bases and 4 bases respectively, with 15 bases between them. This CDR3 is built from 14 residues. The CDR3 spells CASSPPPGPYEQYS. DNA for the CDR3: TGTGCCAGCAGTCCCCCTCCGGGCCCGTACGAGCAGTACTCC.

This clonotype was observed at least ten times. The chain is built from TRBV2 and TRBJ2-4; no definite D call. Germline loops: CDR1 SNHLY, CDR2 FYNNEI. The ends were cut back, 3 bases at V and 6 bases at J, with 9 bases in the middle. This CDR3 spans 13 amino acids. DNA for the CDR3: TGTGCCAGCAGTGACAGGAAAGGAAACATTCAGTACTTC. This gives the protein CASSDRKGNIQYF.

This clonotype was seen ten or more times. The genes are TRBV6-5 and TRBJ2-5, with D tentatively TRBD1 (5 bases). The CDR3 spans 16 residues. V lost 5 bases and J lost 5, with 21 bases in between. Germline CDR1 MNHEY, CDR2 SVGAGI. CDR3 residues: CASSPSLGAGRETQYF. DNA for the CDR3: TGTGCCAGCAGTCCAAGTTTAGGGGCAGGTCGGGAGACCCAGTACTTC.

This clonotype appeared a few times. The chain carries TRBV12-3 or TRBV12-4 and TRBJ2-7; perhaps TRBD2 as D (5 bases). CDR3 length equals 12 residues. Trimming stripped 4 bases from V and 5 bases from J, with 9 bases between. CDR3 sequence reads: CASSSDGDEQYF. The CDR3 DNA reads TGTGCCAGCAGTTCAGACGGGGACGAGCAGTACTTC.

This clonotype was seen at least ten times. V and J are TRBV6-5 and TRBJ2-5, with D perhaps TRBD2 (8 bases). Germline loops: CDR1 MNHEY, CDR2 SVGAGI. There are 17 residues in the CDR3. Trimming removed 2 bases at V and 4 bases at J, with 20 bases between. CDR3 sequence: CASSYLRQGREGETQYF. The CDR3 bases are TGTGCCAGCAGTTACCTTCGACAGGGCCGGGAGGGAGAGACCCAGTACTTC.

This clonotype was seen ten or more times. V and J are TRBV12-3 or TRBV12-4 and TRBJ2-7, with TRBD1 identical over 7 bases. This CDR3 is 15 amino acids long. The junction had 6 bases not matched to a gene; V was cut back by 4 bases and J by 0 bases. The CDR3 DNA is TGTGCCAGCAGTTCGCTACAGGGGAGCTCCTACGAGCAGTACTTC. This translates into CASSSLQGSSYEQYF.

This clonotype was counted ten times or more. The rearrangement joins TRBV12-3 or TRBV12-4 to TRBJ2-2, with 12 bases aligning to TRBD2. The V and J ends lost 5 bases and 7 bases, in that order; junction bases with no gene match: 11. This CDR3 has 17 residues. This CDR3 is CASSPTTSGSIHGELFF. The CDR3 region has the DNA TGTGCCAGCAGTCCGACGACTAGCGGGAGTATTCACGGGGAGCTGTTTTTT.

This clonotype has ten or more counts. The chain joins TRBV6-2 or TRBV6-3 to TRBJ2-5; 9 nucleotides match TRBD1. After removal of 6 bases from V and 2 bases from J, the junction contained 10 bases not matched to a gene. The germline V gene has CDR1 MNHEY and CDR2 SVGEGT. CDR3 length equals 16 residues. CDR3 amino acids: CASRRGTGRPQETQYF. Written as DNA, the CDR3 is TGTGCCAGCAGGCGGGGGACAGGGCGCCCACAAGAGACCCAGTACTTC.

The rearrangement uses TRBV6-1 and TRBJ1-5; maybe TRBD1 (5 bases). Germline V CDR1 and CDR2: MNHNS, SASEGT. The length of the CDR3 is 12 residues. V lost 8 bases, J lost 12 bases, and 17 bases lay in between. For the CDR3, the DNA is TGTGCCAGCTTGAGCAGGGAAAGGGTCCAGCATTTT. This gives the protein CASLSRERVQHF.

Many counts were recorded for this clonotype. The rearrangement links TRBV27 to TRBJ1-1; 7 bases map to TRBD1. V shed 6 bases, J shed 5 bases, and the junction held 15 bases outside the gene matches. This CDR3 has 16 residues. The germline V gene encodes CDR1 MNHEY and CDR2 SMNVEV (reference sequence). The CDR3 is CASSRITGQGGTEAFF. CDR3 nucleotides: TGTGCCAGCAGCCGCATTACCGGGCAGGGGGGGACTGAAGCTTTCTTT.

This clonotype was recorded many times. V and J are TRBV10-3 and TRBJ2-7; D gene ambiguous. Trimming left V 2 bases short and J 4 bases short, with 6 bases between. Germline V gives CDR1 ENHRY, CDR2 SYGVKD. This CDR3 has 12 amino acids. CDR3 DNA sequence: TGTGCCATCAGTGAGGGAAGTTACGAGCAGTACTTC. Its protein is CAISEGSYEQYF.

This clonotype is termed medium-sized (0.01 to 0.1%). This chain connects TRBV6-1 to TRBJ1-2; tentative D call: TRBD1 (6 bases). Trimming shortened V by 4 bases and J by 0 bases, and 9 bases separated the two germline ends. The CDR3 covers 14 residues. The germline V gene encodes CDR1 MNHNS and CDR2 SASEGT. The CDR3 is CASSGGPANYGYTF. The CDR3 DNA is TGTGCCAGCAGTGGGGGGCCAGCTAACTATGGCTACACCTTC.

This clonotype was observed many times. This chain joins TRBV15 and TRBJ2-2, with D possibly being TRBD1 (6 bases). This CDR3 has 17 residues. The germline CDR1 and CDR2 sequences are LNHNV and YYDKDF (reference sequence). Deletions cut 0 bases from V and 7 bases from J, with 18 bases between. The DNA for the CDR3 is TGTGCCACCAGCAGAGATCTCCAGGGGCGAACGGACGGGGAGCTGTTTTTT. Translated: CATSRDLQGRTDGELFF. Filled out from reference TRBV15 and TRBJ2-2, the complete variable domain reads DAMVIQNPRYQVTQFGKPVTLSCSQTLNHNVMYWYQQKSSQAPKLLFHYYDKDFNNEADTPDNFQSRRPNTSFCFLDIRSPGLGDTAMYLCATSRDLQGRTDGELFFGEGSRLTVL.

This clonotype occurred a few times. This chain uses TRBV12-3 or TRBV12-4 with TRBJ1-1; D may be TRBD1 (6 bases). The CDR3 runs 14 residues. V dropped 6 bases and J dropped 3 bases, with 14 bases sitting between them. The CDR3 sequence: CASRPTGEYTEAFF. The CDR3 bases are TGTGCCAGCAGGCCGACAGGAGAATACACTGAAGCTTTCTTT.

This clonotype was detected many times. The chain couples TRBV7-3 to TRBJ2-2; TRBD2 agrees at 8 bases. In germline, CDR1 is SGHTA, CDR2 FQGTGA. The length of the CDR3 is 17 residues. Losses at the gene ends were 1 base for V and 1 base for J; bases not matched to a gene: 5. The CDR3 region is CASSLMAAGGNTGELFF. The CDR3 DNA reads as TGTGCCAGCAGCTTAATGGCGGCGGGAGGGAACACCGGGGAGCTGTTTTTT.

The chain carries TRBV6-2 or TRBV6-3 and TRBJ1-2, with TRBD1 identical over 7 bases. CDR3 length: 13 amino acids. Germline CDR1 and CDR2: MNHEY and SVGEGT. The ends lost 5 bases at V and 3 bases at J; junction bases unmatched: 3. DNA of the CDR3: TGTGCCAGCAGTAAACAGGGGTACTATGGCTACACCTTC. This gives the protein CASSKQGYYGYTF.